A selection of T cell receptor beta chains follows, all from one sample in a study of CD8 T cells in ankylosing spondylitis. TCRdb re-analysed the 5' RACE reads in MiXCR, keeping a single row per CDR3 protein. Altogether 150,000 to 200,000 distinct CDR3 sequences are present, 10% to 15% being singletons, with the ten largest covering 8% to 13%. Sequencing was performed on blood, either unsorted or a sorted T cell fraction (not recorded which). These receptor sequences come from a female donor with ankylosing spondylitis or in good health (not recorded which). CDR3s include the opening cysteine and the closing phenylalanine or tryptophan. Each record gives: J gene, D gene, clone size, V gene, CDR3 protein, CDR3 DNA. D genes are given only for firm matches. Not every row has a clone size; where given, it reads once, few, many or a size class.

TRBJ1-5 | . | few | TRBV29-1 | CSVGQGLEPQHF | TGCAGCGTTGGGCAGGGTTTGGAGCCCCAGCATTTT
TRBJ2-7 | . | . | TRBV7-9 | CASSSRSGSTYEQYF | TGTGCCAGCAGCTCTCGAAGCGGCTCGACCTACGAGCAGTACTTC
TRBJ2-3 | . | many | TRBV24-1 | CATSGWRGADTQYF | TGTGCCACCAGTGGATGGCGCGGTGCAGATACGCAGTATTTT
TRBJ2-1 | . | . | TRBV10-3 | CAISDPNKQFF | TGTGCCATCAGTGATCCCAACAAGCAGTTCTTC
TRBJ1-2 | . | . | TRBV6-6 | CATEGGSFGYTF | TGTGCCACCGAGGGAGGCTCCTTTGGCTACACCTTC
TRBJ2-7 | TRBD2 | many | TRBV12-3/TRBV12-4 | CASKGRGYYEQYF | TGTGCCAGCAAAGGGAGGGGCTACTACGAGCAGTACTTC
TRBJ1-1 | TRBD1 | many | TRBV6-2/TRBV6-3 | CASSYGQGEGTEAFF | TGTGCCAGCAGTTATGGTCAGGGGGAAGGTACTGAAGCTTTCTTT
TRBJ2-7 | . | few | TRBV5-4 | CASSLVGTSRKAATYEQYF | TGTGCCAGCAGCTTGGTCGGGACATCCCGTAAAGCAGCTACCTACGAGCAGTACTTC
TRBJ2-7 | . | many | TRBV25-1 | CASTRDGYEQYF | TGTGCCAGCACCAGGGACGGGTACGAGCAGTACTTC
TRBJ2-1 | . | . | TRBV7-9 | CASSSVSGSSSYNEQFF | TGTGCCAGCAGCTCCGTCAGCGGGTCGAGCTCCTACAATGAGCAGTTCTTC
TRBJ2-7 | . | many | TRBV27 | CASSLSLRHEQYF | TGTGCCAGCAGTTTATCCCTGAGGCACGAGCAGTACTTC
TRBJ2-1 | TRBD2 | . | TRBV7-2 | CASSPLRTSGNEQFF | TGTGCCAGCAGCCCACTACGGACTAGTGGAAATGAGCAGTTCTTC
TRBJ2-2 | . | many | TRBV7-3 | CASSPMFGTGELFF | TGTGCCAGCAGCCCCATGTTCGGCACCGGGGAGCTGTTTTTT
TRBJ2-1 | . | many | TRBV7-9 | CASSSRGQGGFGNEQFF | TGTGCCAGCAGCTCACGAGGTCAGGGGGGGTTCGGAAATGAGCAGTTCTTC
TRBJ2-7 | TRBD2 | . | TRBV28 | CASSLFPGLAGDDEQYF | TGTGCCAGCAGTTTATTCCCTGGTCTAGCGGGAGACGACGAGCAGTACTTC
TRBJ1-5 | . | many | TRBV18 | CASSRQDSLQPQHF | TGTGCCAGCTCCCGACAGGATTCGCTTCAGCCCCAGCATTTT
TRBJ2-1 | TRBD1 | many | TRBV29-1 | CSVVGQGRNEQFF | TGCAGCGTTGTAGGACAGGGTCGGAATGAGCAGTTCTTC
TRBJ2-3 | TRBD2 | few | TRBV20-1 | CSARKTSGRTDTQYF | TGCAGTGCTAGGAAGACTAGCGGGAGGACAGATACGCAGTATTTT
TRBJ2-7 | TRBD1 | . | TRBV3-1 | CASSRGTGKEQYF | TGTGCCAGCAGCCGCGGGACAGGGAAAGAGCAGTACTTC
TRBJ2-1 | . | many | TRBV10-3 | CAISDKGSFGEQFF | TGTGCCATCAGCGACAAAGGGTCCTTTGGCGAGCAGTTCTTC
TRBJ2-1 | TRBD2 | many | TRBV5-1 | CASSLTSGHYRSYEQFF | TGCGCCAGCAGCTTGACTAGCGGGCATTACCGGTCGTATGAGCAGTTCTTC
TRBJ2-7 | . | many | TRBV15 | CATSRRKEFGSYEQYF | TGTGCCACCAGCAGGCGGAAGGAGTTCGGCTCCTACGAGCAGTACTTC
TRBJ1-5 | . | many | TRBV5-5 | CASSAGLYSNQPQHF | TGTGCCAGCAGCGCCGGACTGTATAGCAATCAGCCCCAGCATTTT
TRBJ2-5 | TRBD2 | . | TRBV5-6 | CASSFRAGVKTQYF | TGTGCCAGCAGCTTTCGAGCGGGAGTTAAGACCCAGTACTTC
TRBJ2-3 | . | few | TRBV18 | CASSPPGITDTQYF | TGTGCCAGCTCACCACCAGGTATAACAGATACGCAGTATTTT
TRBJ2-5 | TRBD2 | many | TRBV7-2 | CASSLMEIAGAKETQYF | TGTGCCAGCAGCTTAATGGAAATAGCGGGAGCGAAAGAGACCCAGTACTTC
TRBJ2-7 | . | many | TRBV6-1 | CASSLERRWGYEQYF | TGTGCCAGCAGCCTGGAGCGCAGGTGGGGCTACGAGCAGTACTTC
TRBJ2-2 | TRBD2 | many | TRBV12-3/TRBV12-4 | CASRVVAGNTGELFF | TGTGCCAGTAGGGTGGTAGCGGGTAACACCGGGGAGCTGTTTTTT
TRBJ2-7 | TRBD2 | many | TRBV5-1 | CASSPPGLADYEQYF | TGCGCCAGCAGCCCCCCGGGACTAGCCGACTACGAGCAGTACTTC
TRBJ2-3 | TRBD1 | many | TRBV18 | CASSPPGQADTQYF | TGTGCCAGCTCACCACCGGGACAGGCAGATACGCAGTATTTT
TRBJ2-7 | TRBD2 | many | TRBV7-7 | CASSPTSGSVNEQYF | TGTGCCAGCAGCCCCACTAGCGGGAGCGTGAACGAGCAGTACTTC
TRBJ1-5 | . | . | TRBV18 | CASSPDSYQPQHF | TGTGCCAGCTCTCCGGACAGCTATCAGCCCCAGCATTTT
TRBJ1-1 | TRBD1 | once | TRBV6-1 | CASRRGLYNTEAFF | TGTGCCAGCCGAAGGGGGCTGTATAACACTGAAGCTTTCTTT
TRBJ2-3 | TRBD2 | few | TRBV6-4 | CASSDSPGGPADTQYF | TGTGCCAGCAGTGACTCCCCGGGAGGGCCGGCAGATACGCAGTATTTT
TRBJ2-1 | . | many | TRBV3-1 | CASSPPLNEQFF | TGTGCCAGCAGCCCGCCCCTGAATGAGCAGTTCTTC
TRBJ2-5 | . | many | TRBV19 | CASRRVGFETQYF | TGTGCCTCCCGCCGGGTCGGGTTTGAGACCCAGTACTTC
TRBJ2-1 | . | many | TRBV5-1 | CASSPLVTYNEQFF | TGCGCCAGCAGCCCGCTAGTTACCTACAATGAGCAGTTCTTC
TRBJ1-3 | . | many | TRBV12-3/TRBV12-4 | CASSNLPDGYSGNTIYF | TGTGCCAGCAGTAACTTGCCGGACGGTTACTCTGGAAACACCATATATTTT
TRBJ2-3 | TRBD2 | many | TRBV7-7 | CASSPGLATGAQYF | TGTGCCAGCAGCCCGGGACTAGCCACTGGGGCGCAGTATTTT
TRBJ2-2 | . | few | TRBV20-1 | CSARDFRVSNTGELFF | TGCAGTGCTAGAGATTTCAGGGTATCGAACACCGGGGAGCTGTTTTTT
TRBJ2-2 | . | many | TRBV12-3/TRBV12-4 | CASRVGASNTGELFF | TGTGCCAGCAGAGTGGGGGCTTCGAACACCGGGGAGCTGTTTTTT
TRBJ1-1 | . | . | TRBV20-1 | CSAAAGAPGVAFF | TGCAGTGCTGCAGCGGGGGCCCCGGGTGTAGCTTTCTTT
TRBJ1-1 | . | many | TRBV7-9 | CASSFEMRATEAFF | TGTGCCAGCAGCTTCGAAATGAGGGCCACTGAAGCTTTCTTT
TRBJ2-7 | . | many | TRBV2 | CASFRGSYEQYF | TGTGCCAGCTTCAGGGGTTCCTACGAGCAGTACTTC
TRBJ1-5 | . | many | TRBV20-1 | CSARQVIVGNQPQHF | TGCAGTGCCAGACAGGTGATTGTTGGCAATCAGCCCCAGCATTTT
TRBJ2-1 | . | . | TRBV29-1 | CSLDGGRYNEQFF | TGCAGCCTTGACGGGGGGCGTTACAATGAGCAGTTCTTC